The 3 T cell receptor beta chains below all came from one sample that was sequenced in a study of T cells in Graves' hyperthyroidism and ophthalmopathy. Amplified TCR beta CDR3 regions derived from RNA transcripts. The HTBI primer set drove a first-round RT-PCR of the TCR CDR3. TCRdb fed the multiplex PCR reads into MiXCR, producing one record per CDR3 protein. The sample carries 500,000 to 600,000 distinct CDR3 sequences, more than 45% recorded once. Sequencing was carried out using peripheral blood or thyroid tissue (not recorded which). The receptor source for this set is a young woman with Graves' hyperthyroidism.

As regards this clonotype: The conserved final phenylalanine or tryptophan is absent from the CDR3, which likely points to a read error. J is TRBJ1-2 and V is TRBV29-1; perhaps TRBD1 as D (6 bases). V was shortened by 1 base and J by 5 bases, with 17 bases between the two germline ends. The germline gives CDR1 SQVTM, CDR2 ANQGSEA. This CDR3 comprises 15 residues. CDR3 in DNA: TGCAGCGTTGAAGGCTCAAACCACAGGGAATATGGCTACACCCTC. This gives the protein CSVEGSNHREYGYTL.

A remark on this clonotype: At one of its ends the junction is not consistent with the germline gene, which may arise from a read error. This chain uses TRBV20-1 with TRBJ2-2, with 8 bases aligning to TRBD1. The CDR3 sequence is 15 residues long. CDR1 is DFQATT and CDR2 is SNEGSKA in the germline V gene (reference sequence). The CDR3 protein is CSAPSQGANTGELSW. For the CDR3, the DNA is TGCAGTGCGCCTTCGCAGGGGGCGAACACCGGGGAGCTGTCTTGG.

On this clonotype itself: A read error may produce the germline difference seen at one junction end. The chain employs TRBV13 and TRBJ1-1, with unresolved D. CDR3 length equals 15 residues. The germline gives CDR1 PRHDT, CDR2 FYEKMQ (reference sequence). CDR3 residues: CSSSSKTSGRTEAFF. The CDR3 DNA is TGTTCCAGCAGCTCTAAGACTAGCGGGCGTACTGAAGCTTTCTTT.